This T cell receptor beta chain was recorded in a study of blood T cell repertoires in COVID-19. Profiling relied on immunoSEQ multiplex PCR, and the TCRdb table lists in-frame clones only, not all of them. The sample lists about 160,000 clones, around 84% occurring once. The CDR3 runs 12 residues. V lost 9 bases and J lost 5; bases outside the gene matches: 5. In germline, CDR1 is MDHEN, CDR2 SYDVKM. The chain links TRBV28 to TRBJ1-2, with 8 bases matching TRBD1. The sequenced sample was PBMCs or T cells enriched from blood (not recorded which). This TCR was sampled from a woman between 45 and 65 years old who had recovered from COVID-19. CDR3 sequence (DNA): TGTGCCAGTGAGGACAGGGTTTATGGCTACACCTTC. Its translation: CASEDRVYGYTF.